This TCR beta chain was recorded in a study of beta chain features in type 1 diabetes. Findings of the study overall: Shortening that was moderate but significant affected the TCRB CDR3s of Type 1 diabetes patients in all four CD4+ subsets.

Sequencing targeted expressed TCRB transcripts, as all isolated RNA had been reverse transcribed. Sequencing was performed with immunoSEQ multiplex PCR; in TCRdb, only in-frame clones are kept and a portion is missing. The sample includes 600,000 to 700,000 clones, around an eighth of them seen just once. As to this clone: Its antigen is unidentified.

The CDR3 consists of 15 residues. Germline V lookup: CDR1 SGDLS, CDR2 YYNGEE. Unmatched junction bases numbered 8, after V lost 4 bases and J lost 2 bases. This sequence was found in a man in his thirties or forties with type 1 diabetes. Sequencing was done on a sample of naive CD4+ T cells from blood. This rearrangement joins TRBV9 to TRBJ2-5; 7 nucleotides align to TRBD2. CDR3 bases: TGTGCCAGCAGCTTCGGGGACTACTTGCAAGAGACCCAGTACTTC. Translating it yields CASSFGDYLQETQYF.